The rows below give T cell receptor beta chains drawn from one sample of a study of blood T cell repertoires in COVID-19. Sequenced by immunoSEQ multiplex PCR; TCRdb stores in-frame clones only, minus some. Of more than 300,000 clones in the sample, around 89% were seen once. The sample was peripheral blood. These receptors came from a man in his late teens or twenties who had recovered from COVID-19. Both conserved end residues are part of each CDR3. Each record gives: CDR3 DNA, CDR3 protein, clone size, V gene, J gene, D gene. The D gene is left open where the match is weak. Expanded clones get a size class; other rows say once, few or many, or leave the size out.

DNA: TGTGCCAGCAGAGGGACACTCTACGAGCAGTACTTC
CDR3: CASRGTLYEQYF
size: NA
V: TRBV6-5
J: TRBJ2-7
D: NA

DNA: TGTGCCAGCAGGTTACAATTCATGGCTGGAAACACCATATATTTT
CDR3: CASRLQFMAGNTIYF
size: NA
V: TRBV6-5
J: TRBJ1-3
D: NA

DNA: TGTGCCAGCAGCCCGCGACAGGCCGACAATGAGCAGTTCTTC
CDR3: CASSPRQADNEQFF
size: NA
V: TRBV13
J: TRBJ2-1
D: NA

DNA: TGTGCCAGCAGCTTGGCGGGACAGGGTTTCTACAATGAGCAGTTCTTC
CDR3: CASSLAGQGFYNEQFF
size: NA
V: TRBV11-1
J: TRBJ2-1
D: TRBD1

DNA: TGTGCCAGCAGCGGGGGAGGGGACCAGCCCCAGCATTTT
CDR3: CASSGGGDQPQHF
size: NA
V: TRBV6-5
J: TRBJ1-5
D: NA

DNA: TGTGCCGGATGGACGACAGCCCCTAATGAAAAACTGTTTTTT
CDR3: CAGWTTAPNEKLFF
size: NA
V: TRBV24-1
J: TRBJ1-4
D: NA

DNA: TGTGCCAGCAGTTCGGTTAGTGAGCAGTTCTTC
CDR3: CASSSVSEQFF
size: NA
V: TRBV27
J: TRBJ2-1
D: NA

DNA: TGCGCCAGCAGCTTCGGACAGCCCGCCGGAGAGTTTTACTTC
CDR3: CASSFGQPAGEFYF
size: NA
V: TRBV5-1
J: TRBJ2-7
D: NA

DNA: TGTGCCAGCAGCGTTGGGGCCCTCCCAGGGACCTACGAGCAGTACTTC
CDR3: CASSVGALPGTYEQYF
size: NA
V: TRBV9
J: TRBJ2-7
D: NA

DNA: TGTGCCAGCAGCTTTTACCGGGACAGGGGAGATACGCAGTATTTT
CDR3: CASSFYRDRGDTQYF
size: NA
V: TRBV7-9
J: TRBJ2-3
D: TRBD1

DNA: TGTGCCAGCAGCCCAAGTTCCCCGGGGAAGGATCAGCCCCAGCATTTT
CDR3: CASSPSSPGKDQPQHF
size: NA
V: TRBV3-1/TRBV3-2
J: TRBJ1-5
D: NA

DNA: TGTGCCAGCAGCTTGGGAGGGACAGGGGGCGATCATGGCTACACCTTC
CDR3: CASSLGGTGGDHGYTF
size: many
V: TRBV5-4
J: TRBJ1-2
D: TRBD1

DNA: TGCGCCAGCAGCTATACAGGGTTCGCTGAAGCTTTCTTT
CDR3: CASSYTGFAEAFF
size: NA
V: TRBV5-1
J: TRBJ1-1
D: NA

DNA: TGCGCCAGCAGCCAACGAGGACTAGCGGGGGGGCTGGGTGAGCAGTTCTTC
CDR3: CASSQRGLAGGLGEQFF
size: NA
V: TRBV4-1
J: TRBJ2-1
D: TRBD2

DNA: TGCGCCAGCAGCTTTGGGACAGGGAGGGTGGAGACCCAGTACTTC
CDR3: CASSFGTGRVETQYF
size: NA
V: TRBV5-1
J: TRBJ2-5
D: TRBD1

DNA: TGTGCCAGCAGCATCGGGGGGGCGTACCAAGAGACCCAGTACTTC
CDR3: CASSIGGAYQETQYF
size: NA
V: TRBV7-6
J: TRBJ2-5
D: TRBD2

DNA: TGCGCCAGCAGCCAAGATCCCGCAGGGACTACTGAAGCTTTCTTT
CDR3: CASSQDPAGTTEAFF
size: NA
V: TRBV4-1
J: TRBJ1-1
D: NA

DNA: TGCAGTGCTAGCGAGCAATTGGGCTACACCTTC
CDR3: CSASEQLGYTF
size: NA
V: TRBV20-1
J: TRBJ1-2
D: NA

DNA: TGCAGCGTTGCCGGACAGCATTTCTCCTACGAGCAGTACTTC
CDR3: CSVAGQHFSYEQYF
size: NA
V: TRBV29-1
J: TRBJ2-7
D: NA

DNA: TGTGCCAGCAGTCCCGGGACTAGCGGAATCTACGAGCAGTACTTC
CDR3: CASSPGTSGIYEQYF
size: NA
V: TRBV6-2/TRBV6-3
J: TRBJ2-7
D: TRBD2

DNA: TGTGCCAGCAGTTCCGACAGGGTTCCTAGTAGCAATCAGCCCCAGCATTTT
CDR3: CASSSDRVPSSNQPQHF
size: once
V: TRBV28
J: TRBJ1-5
D: TRBD1

DNA: TGTGCCAGCAGCACAGGCCAGGGGATGGTCTATGGCTACACCTTC
CDR3: CASSTGQGMVYGYTF
size: NA
V: TRBV5-5
J: TRBJ1-2
D: NA

DNA: TGTGCCAGCTCACCACCGAGTGCTTACCCTAACTATGGCTACACCTTC
CDR3: CASSPPSAYPNYGYTF
size: NA
V: TRBV18
J: TRBJ1-2
D: NA

DNA: TGTGCCAGCAGTTACCCGAGCGGGGGCACAGATACGCAGTATTTT
CDR3: CASSYPSGGTDTQYF
size: NA
V: TRBV6-2/TRBV6-3
J: TRBJ2-3
D: TRBD2

DNA: TGTGCCAGCAGCGCCGGACATCCGAACACTGAAGCTTTCTTT
CDR3: CASSAGHPNTEAFF
size: NA
V: TRBV9
J: TRBJ1-1
D: NA

DNA: TGCGCCAGCAGCCTAGGGGTACGTGGAAACACCATATATTTT
CDR3: CASSLGVRGNTIYF
size: NA
V: TRBV5-1
J: TRBJ1-3
D: NA

DNA: TGTGCCAGCAGAGGACAGGGGGCCCCAGATACGCAGTATTTT
CDR3: CASRGQGAPDTQYF
size: NA
V: TRBV7-9
J: TRBJ2-3
D: TRBD1